The T cell receptor (beta chain) described here comes from a study of shared clonotypes between healthy human individuals. Looking at the study overall: CD4 naive cells filled three plates per donor, CD4 memory three, CD8 naive two and CD8 memory one.

The CDR3 loop spans 13 amino acids. CDR1 and CDR2 from the germline V gene are MDHEN and SYDVKM. The V end lost 6 bases, the J end lost 3 bases, and 12 bases lay between the germline ends. Measured with immunoSEQ multiplex PCR; TCRdb has only the in-frame clones, and not every one. Of some 2,500,000 clones listed, roughly 93% are singletons. In the CD4+ fraction, cells were divided into CD45RA+ naive and CD45RA-negative memory subsets. Remarks on this clone: The target antigen is unknown.

Overall study findings and caveats: It was only blood that was sampled, and tissue repertoires likely differ. The represented genetic and exposure-history diversity was limited by the small number of donors.

Sequencing was carried out using naive CD4+ T cells from PBMCs. Subset given: CD45RA+ positively selected. This receptor was taken from a man between 18 and 35 years old in good health. Some clones in this sample may be carry-over from other donors' samples. The chain employs TRBV28 and TRBJ2-7; D uncertain. CDR3 sequence: CASRRSPNYEQYF. The CDR3 coding sequence is TGTGCCAGCAGAAGGTCCCCTAACTACGAGCAGTACTTC.